Here is one T cell receptor (beta chain) with its context. This clonotype was seen many times. The antigen this receptor binds is unknown. Base qualities are not at hand, and no much larger clone is one base apart. The reads were generated on an Illumina HiSeq 2500. Quantitative 5'-RACE with molecular barcodes was the method used to prepare the TCR beta libraries. As for the original processing: Disease-linked TCR variants were identified with a new computational method built on a probabilistic model of VDJ rearrangement. TCRdb trimmed the raw reads at Q25, called clones with MiXCR and kept productive beta chains. CDR3 protein sequences are deduplicated, and each keeps its most common genes and DNA. The V and J calls, along with clone size, are taken from TCRdb and not from the paper's own processing. This sample comprises under 850,000 distinct CDR3 sequences, 15% to 20% of them detected only once. The top ten hold about 19% of the sample.

The data stem from a study of CD8 T cells in ankylosing spondylitis (dated by TCRdb to about 2017). Regarding the study in general: The study profiled T cell receptor beta repertoires in healthy donors and ankylosing spondylitis patients to find disease-linked TCR variants. The full study cohort was made up of 25 ankylosing spondylitis patients and over 90 healthy donors. Peripheral blood was sampled, and synovial fluid was also collected from ankylosing spondylitis patients. Findings and caveats that apply to the study as a whole: Some of the motif variants had been reported before in the synovial fluid and blood of reactive arthritis patients, a finding that suggests common disease-initiation mechanisms. A TCR beta motif made up of several highly homologous amino acid variants appeared to be characteristic of blood from ankylosing spondylitis patients. The disease-linked clones were reported as significantly enriched in matched synovial fluid samples from ankylosing spondylitis patients. The disease-linked clones had a CD8+ phenotype and were found at relatively low frequencies in peripheral blood.

Via the germline V gene (reference sequence), CDR1 is SEHNR and CDR2 FQNEAQ. Measured from the cysteine to the phenylalanine, the CDR3 is 16 residues long. CDR3 DNA is the only sequence kept; it has 48 bases, read in frame from the first base. V is clipped by 5 bases and J by 3 bases, and the sequence between their germline boundaries is 16 bases long. This clonotype was obtained from a male donor with ankylosing spondylitis. The rearranged segments are TRBV7-9 and TRBJ2-2; possibly the D gene is TRBD1, per 6 matching bases. The sample taken for sequencing was blood, either unsorted or a sorted T cell fraction (not recorded which). The CDR3 amino acid sequence is: CASSPPRTVDTGELFF. The DNA sequence reads TGTGCCAGCAGCCCCCCCCGGACAGTTGACACCGGGGAGCTGTTTTTT.